This T cell receptor beta chain appears in the sequencing data of a study of beta chain features in type 1 diabetes. Study-level points and caveats: Patients' naive, central memory and regulatory TCRB repertoires appeared more alike than those of healthy donors. Patients and controls would share equally any PCR tilt toward shorter templates. TCRB CDR3s from Type 1 diabetes patients were moderately but significantly shorter in all four CD4+ subsets.

Reverse transcription of all isolated RNA meant that expressed TCRB transcripts were sequenced. Only in-frame clones appear in the TCRdb table, and some are missing; sequencing was by immunoSEQ multiplex PCR. The sample carries 20,000 to 30,000 clones, around 69% recorded once. About 120 mL of blood, on average, came from one heparinised draw per donor. Once sorted, every population was more than 95% pure. Worth noting for this clone: The antigen is not known.

The sequence was obtained from a man aged 18 to 35 with type 1 diabetes. Sequenced sample: Tregs from blood.

The CDR3 DNA follows: TGTGCCAGCAGGCGTGGCGGCTACAATGAGCAGTTCTTC. Translating it yields CASRRGGYNEQFF. The V and J genes are TRBV6-1 and TRBJ2-1; D is unclear. V lost 6 bases to trimming and J lost 3 bases, with 9 bases between them. The CDR3 contains 13 residues. Germline values: CDR1 MNHNS, CDR2 SASEGT.